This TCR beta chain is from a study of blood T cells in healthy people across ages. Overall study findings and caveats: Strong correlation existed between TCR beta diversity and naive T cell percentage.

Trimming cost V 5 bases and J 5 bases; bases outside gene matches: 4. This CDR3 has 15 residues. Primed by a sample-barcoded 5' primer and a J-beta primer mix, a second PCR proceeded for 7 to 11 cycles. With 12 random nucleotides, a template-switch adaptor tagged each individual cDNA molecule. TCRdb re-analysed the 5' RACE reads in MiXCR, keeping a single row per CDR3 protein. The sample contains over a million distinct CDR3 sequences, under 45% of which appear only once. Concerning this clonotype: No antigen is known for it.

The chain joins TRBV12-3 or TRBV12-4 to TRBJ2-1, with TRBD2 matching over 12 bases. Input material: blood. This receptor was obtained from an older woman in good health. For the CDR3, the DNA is TGTGCCAGCAGTGAGGGACTAGCGGGCAACAATGAGCAGTTCTTC. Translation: CASSEGLAGNNEQFF.